These 27 T cell receptor beta chains were all obtained from the same sample, sequenced in a study of tumor-infiltrating lymphocytes in primary liver carcinoma. Production of TCR beta cDNA used around 0.45 ug total RNA together with a constant-region primer. Slightly modified ARM-PCR served as the procedure for the TCR beta libraries. These libraries came from three rounds of nested multiplex PCR. A C-beta reverse primer was combined with TRBV1-TRBV30 forward primers in the first two PCR rounds, and each round had 9 to 10 cycles. TCRdb re-called the multiplex PCR reads through MiXCR, storing one row per CDR3 protein. The repertoire holds 300,000 to 400,000 distinct CDR3 sequences, around 60% seen once, with roughly 6.5% in the top ten. Blood RNA came from unsorted whole blood; germline DNA was also extracted. Sequencing was carried out using peripheral blood. The receptors were sampled from a man aged 35-49 years with primary liver carcinoma and hepatitis B virus infection.

In the case of this clonotype: Without the conserved terminal phenylalanine or tryptophan, this CDR3 likely stems from a read error. The V gene is TRBV29-1, the J gene TRBJ2-2; 9 nucleotides align to TRBD1. With V trimmed by 6 bases and J by 4 bases, 3 bases remained unmatched. The CDR3 has 13 amino acids. CDR1 SQVTM and CDR2 ANQGSEA come from the germline V gene. CDR3 in amino acids: CSVGQGSTGELFL. CDR3 coding DNA: TGCAGCGTCGGACAGGGGTCCACCGGGGAGCTGTTTTTG.

This rearrangement joins TRBV4-1 to TRBJ2-3; the D gene could be TRBD1 or TRBD2 (5 bases each). V was cut by 6 bases and J by 7 bases, with 26 bases left in between. The CDR3 consists of 17 residues. Germline CDR1 and CDR2: MGHRA and YSYEKL. Here the CDR3 reads CASSRRGEGSFSYTQYF. In DNA form, the CDR3 reads TGCGCCAGCAGTCGCCGGGGTGAGGGGAGTTTTTCATATACGCAGTATTTT.

This chain uses TRBV25-1 with TRBJ2-4; a weak D match, TRBD2 (6 bases). The CDR3 runs to 14 residues. Germline V lookup: CDR1 MGHDK, CDR2 SYGVNS. V dropped 3 bases and J dropped 6 bases, with 12 bases sitting between them. CDR3 in DNA: TGTGCCAGCAGTGAGGTGGGAGGTGGAAACATTCAGTACTTC. Its protein is CASSEVGGGNIQYF. Full variable domain (missing parts from reference TRBV25-1 and TRBJ2-4): EADIYQTPRYLVIGTGKKITLECSQTMGHDKMYWYQQDPGMELHLIHYSYGVNSTEKGDLSSESTVSRIRTEHFPLTLESARPSHTSQYLCASSEVGGGNIQYFGAGTRLSVL.

A remark on this clonotype: Just one base apart from a much larger clone, this may be a read error. The chain uses TRBV6-5 and TRBJ2-4; TRBD1 agrees at 11 bases. The CDR3 length is 13 residues. CDR1 and CDR2 from the germline V gene are MNHEY and SVGAGI. The CDR3 nucleotides read TGTGCCAGCAGTCTATACGGACAGGGGGCGCGTTGGTTC. Translated: CASSLYGQGARWF.

In the case of this clonotype: A read error is likely, as this CDR3 ends without the conserved phenylalanine or tryptophan. The chain joins TRBV30 to TRBJ1-1, with TRBD1 matching 11 bases. Germline CDR1 reads GTSNPN; CDR2 reads SVGIG (reference sequence). There are 14 residues in the CDR3. CDR3: CAFPGQGENTEAFL. As DNA, the CDR3 is TGTGCCTTTCCGGGACAGGGGGAGAACACTGAGGCTTTCTTA.

As to this clonotype: The junction shows a germline mismatch at one end, possibly a read error. The DNA of the CDR3 is TGTGCCACCAGCCCGTGGTCGCGGGAGGGCTCCTACAAAGAGCAGTTCTTC. This gives the protein CATSPWSREGSYKEQFF. The chain joins TRBV11-2 to TRBJ2-1; 9 positions match TRBD2. The CDR3 loop spans 17 amino acids. Germline CDR1 is SGHAT and CDR2 is FQNNGV. The full variable domain, with the rest looked up from reference TRBV11-2 and TRBJ2-1, is EAGVAQSPRYKIIEKRQSVAFWCNPISGHATLYWYQQILGQGPKLLIQFQNNGVVDDSQLPKDRFSAERLKGVDSTLKIQPAKLEDSAVYLCATSPWSREGSYKEQFFGPGTRLTVL.

In its sample, this clonotype ranks as medium-sized. The chain uses TRBV11-1 and TRBJ2-2; the match to TRBD2 covers 8 bases. The V gene end was trimmed by 5 bases and the J gene end by 6 bases; junction bases not matched to a gene: 8. The CDR3 loop spans 15 amino acids. Looked up from germline, CDR1 is SGHAT and CDR2 is FQDESV (reference sequence). The CDR3 DNA reads TGTGCCAGCAGCACGACATTAGCGGGACCCGGGGAGCTGTTTTTT. This codes for CASSTTLAGPGELFF.

Of note for this clonotype: A much larger clone sits a single nucleotide away, making a read error possible. This chain connects TRBV4-2 to TRBJ2-5; D ambiguous. Per germline, CDR1 LGHNA and CDR2 YNFKEQ. This CDR3 comprises 14 residues. The CDR3 nucleotides are TGTGCCAGCAGCCAAGTCGATGCCCAAGGGACCCAGTACTTC. Protein: CASSQVDAQGTQYF.

As regards this clonotype: Being one base from a much bigger clone, this may be a read error. Given the absence of the conserved phenylalanine or tryptophan at the CDR3 end, a read error is likely. The V gene is TRBV5-1, the J gene TRBJ2-7; the match to TRBD2 covers 7 bases. The germline V gene has CDR1 SGHRS and CDR2 YFSETQ. The CDR3 loop spans 16 amino acids. J lost 5 bases, V lost 5 bases, and 16 bases had no gene match. For the CDR3, the DNA is TGCGCCAGCAGTACCTCCGGCGGGAGCGTGCGCAACGAGCAGTACCTC. Protein: CASSTSGGSVRNEQYL.

Of note for this clonotype: One end of the junction fails to match germline, which may point to a read error. This chain connects TRBV5-6 to TRBJ1-4; D gene ambiguous. CDR1 SGHDT and CDR2 YYEEEE come from the germline V gene. CDR3 length equals 13 residues. The CDR3 is CVSSLVVGEKLFF. As DNA, the CDR3 is TGTGTCAGCAGCTTGGTTGTCGGTGAAAAACTGTTTTTT.

The chain has TRBV6-5 and TRBJ2-2, with 13 positions matching TRBD2. CDR1 and CDR2 (germline): MNHEY, SVGAGI. This CDR3 spans 16 amino acids. V lost 6 bases and J lost 7; bases outside the gene matches: 8. The CDR3 region is CASSLRLAGGGGELFF. DNA of the CDR3: TGTGCCAGCAGCCTTCGACTAGCGGGAGGAGGCGGGGAGCTGTTTTTT.

In this sample, this clonotype turned up many times. The V call is TRBV4-2, the J call TRBJ1-2; possible D gene TRBD1, 6 bases. This CDR3 has 14 amino acids. V was pared by 4 bases and J by 0 bases, with 9 bases between. Germline V gene data show CDR1 as LGHNA and CDR2 as YNFKEQ. DNA of the CDR3: TGTGCCAGCAGCCTTGGACAGACTAACTATGGCTACACCTTC. Its protein product is CASSLGQTNYGYTF.

A remark on this clonotype: The conserved phenylalanine or tryptophan normally closing the CDR3 is absent here, so this likely arose from a read error. This chain connects TRBV10-3 to TRBJ2-5; D might be TRBD1 or TRBD2, each matching 6 bases. The CDR3 length is 12 residues. Germline CDR1 and CDR2: ENHRY and SYGVKD. The DNA of the CDR3 is TGTGCCATCAATGAGGGGGGAGAGACCCAGTACTCC. It codes for CAINEGGETQYS.

This clonotype has only a few counts. The rearrangement joins TRBV6-5 to TRBJ1-1; 8 bases are a match to TRBD1. Trimming cost V 8 bases and J 3 bases; bases outside gene matches: 5. In germline, CDR1 is MNHEY, CDR2 SVGAGI. The CDR3 has 13 amino acids. The CDR3 DNA reads TGTGCCAGCTGGGGACAGGTGGACACTGAAGCTTTCTTT. The encoded protein is CASWGQVDTEAFF.

This clonotype was seen ten or more times. The rearrangement joins TRBV29-1 to TRBJ2-7, with 8 positions matching TRBD1. V dropped 7 bases and J dropped 2; count of bases not matched to a gene: 7. The V gene's germline CDR1 is SQVTM and CDR2 ANQGSEA. The CDR3 runs 13 residues. The CDR3 bases are TGCAGCGCGAGGGAACAGGGGGCCTACGAGCAGTACTTC. It yields the protein CSAREQGAYEQYF.

V gene TRBV5-1 combines with J gene TRBJ2-3; 7 bases align to TRBD1. The CDR3 spans 15 residues. CDR1 and CDR2 from the germline V gene are SGHRS and YFSETQ. V trimming: 4 bases; J trimming: 6 bases; junction bases outside the gene matches: 11. CDR3 DNA sequence: TGCGCCAGCAGCCCACTTTGGACAGGTCGGGATACGCAGTATTTT. Translating gives CASSPLWTGRDTQYF.

As to this clonotype: The missing conserved phenylalanine or tryptophan at the end of this CDR3 makes a read error likely. This chain links TRBV12-3 or TRBV12-4 with TRBJ2-3; TRBD1 is a possible D gene (5 bases). The CDR3 spans 14 residues. CDR3 nucleotides: TGTGCCATCAGTCCAGGGTTTAGCACAGATACGCAGTATCTT. Amino acids: CAISPGFSTDTQYL.

A remark on this clonotype: Sequence at one end of the junction differs from germline and may be a read error. The V gene is TRBV11-2, the J gene TRBJ2-7; D is unresolved. The CDR3 covers 13 residues. The germline gives CDR1 SGHAT, CDR2 FQNNGV. For the CDR3, the DNA is TGTGCCAGCAGCTTAGGTCGGCGGTACGAGCAGTGCTTC. This codes for CASSLGRRYEQCF. Supplemented by reference TRBV11-2 and TRBJ2-7, the full variable domain reads EAGVAQSPRYKIIEKRQSVAFWCNPISGHATLYWYQQILGQGPKLLIQFQNNGVVDDSQLPKDRFSAERLKGVDSTLKIQPAKLEDSAVYLCASSLGRRYEQCFGPGTRLTVT.

Comment on this clonotype: At one end, the junction sequence differs from germline, possibly due to a read error. The J gene is TRBJ1-1, the V gene TRBV7-9; D uncertain. This CDR3 comprises 14 residues. The V gene's germline CDR1 is SEHNR and CDR2 FQNEAQ (reference sequence). The CDR3 is CASGLATISTEAFF. The CDR3 DNA sequence: TGTGCCAGCGGCTTAGCCACGATAAGCACTGAAGCTTTCTTT. Full variable domain (outside the CDR3, taken from reference TRBV7-9 and TRBJ1-1): DTGVSQNPRHKITKRGQNVTFRCDPISEHNRLYWYRQTLGQGPEFLTYFQNEAQLEKSRLLSDRFSAERPKGSFSTLEIQRTEQGDSAMYLCASGLATISTEAFFGQGTRLTVV.

This clonotype has only one observation. Given a much more abundant clone one base away, this may be a read error. The J gene is TRBJ1-2, the V gene TRBV11-1; D is undetermined. Trimming stripped 4 bases from V and 8 bases from J, with 14 bases between. Germline CDR1 SGHAT, CDR2 FQDESV (reference sequence). This CDR3 region has 13 residues. Written as DNA, the CDR3 is TGTGCCAGCAGCTCCGGTTCGACGAAGGGCTACACCTTC. Its translation is CASSSGSTKGYTF.

Points on this clonotype: A much more abundant neighbour one base away suggests this may be a read error. The V gene is TRBV10-2, the J gene TRBJ2-1; 7 bases agree with TRBD1. This CDR3 has 14 amino acids. Germline V gene data show CDR1 as WSHSY and CDR2 as SAAADI. The CDR3 region has the DNA TGCGCCAGCACACCTCTAGGGACAGTCCATGAGCGGTTCTTC. This translates into CASTPLGTVHERFF.

This clonotype was found many times. V and J are TRBV6-5 and TRBJ2-7, with D maybe TRBD2 (7 bases). Trimming pared 2 bases from V and 2 bases from J, leaving 16 bases between. The germline V gene has CDR1 MNHEY and CDR2 SVGAGI. The CDR3 consists of 16 residues. The CDR3: CASSYGGPGRAYEQYF. The CDR3 DNA sequence: TGTGCCAGCAGTTACGGGGGGCCGGGGAGGGCCTACGAGCAGTACTTC.

To note about this clonotype: One end of the junction fails to match germline, which may point to a read error. The chain joins TRBV6-5 to TRBJ2-3, with D uncertain. This CDR3 has 15 amino acids. Germline lookup yields CDR1 MNHEY and CDR2 SVGAGI. CDR3 bases: TGTGCCAGCAGTCGGGTCGTCGGCAGCACAGATACGCGGTATTTT. This gives the protein CASSRVVGSTDTRYF.

The chain couples TRBV4-2 to TRBJ2-5; weak D call: TRBD1 (7 bases). CDR3 length equals 20 residues. CDR1 and CDR2 (germline): LGHNA, YNFKEQ. V was trimmed by 3 bases and J by 4 bases, leaving 30 bases between them. As DNA, the CDR3 is TGTGCCAGCAGCCAGGAAATCGGGCTAGCGCCAGGGTCAGGGGGAGAGACCCAGTACTTC. This codes for CASSQEIGLAPGSGGETQYF.

This clonotype was picked up a small number of times. The chain combines TRBV10-3 with TRBJ2-5; 9 bases are shared with TRBD2. V dropped 3 bases and J dropped 5; count of bases not matched to a gene: 13. The CDR3 covers 17 residues. In germline, CDR1 is ENHRY, CDR2 SYGVKD. The CDR3: CAISESLGSGSVETQYF. The CDR3 region has the DNA TGTGCCATCAGTGAATCCCTGGGTAGCGGGAGCGTGGAGACCCAGTACTTC.

This clonotype has more than one count but fewer than ten. A much larger clone lies one base from this, so it may be a read error. The genes are TRBV7-8 and TRBJ2-7, with D maybe TRBD1 (7 bases). This CDR3 spans 15 amino acids. Per the germline V gene, CDR1 is SGHVS and CDR2 is FQNEAQ. The V end lost 0 bases, the J end lost 6 bases, and 15 bases lay between the germline ends. The CDR3 DNA follows: TGTGCCAGCAGCTTAGCGCAGGGGGGTGTCTGCGAGCAGTACTTC. This codes for CASSLAQGGVCEQYF.

The chain joins TRBV5-1 to TRBJ1-1, with D unresolved. Trimming pared 0 bases from V and 1 base from J, leaving 10 bases between. The CDR3 sequence is 15 residues long. Germline loops: CDR1 SGHRS, CDR2 YFSETQ. CDR3 loop: CASSLAGEANTEAFF. Here the CDR3 DNA reads TGCGCCAGCAGCTTGGCCGGAGAGGCGAACACTGAAGCTTTCTTT.